Below are 17 T cell receptor beta chains sequenced from a single sample in a study of blood T cell repertoires in COVID-19. Generated by immunoSEQ multiplex PCR, the TCRdb table keeps only in-frame clones and is missing some. The sample lists under 300,000 clones; 86% were seen once. Material: peripheral blood. The source of these receptors is a man in his fifties or sixties with acute or convalescent COVID-19.

The CDR3 loop reads CASGGGTTGELFF. As DNA, the CDR3 is TGCGCCAGCGGGGGGGGAACCACCGGGGAGCTGTTTTTT. The rearrangement joins TRBV5-1 to TRBJ2-2, with 7 bases aligning to TRBD2. Germline CDR1 reads SGHRS; CDR2 reads YFSETQ. This CDR3 comprises 13 residues. V dropped 7 bases and J dropped 4; count of bases not matched to a gene: 4.

This sequence joins TRBV9 and TRBJ2-2; D is uncertain. This CDR3 spans 14 amino acids. The V end lost 2 bases, the J end lost 5 bases, and 10 bases lay between the germline ends. The germline V gene encodes CDR1 SGDLS and CDR2 YYNGEE. CDR3 amino acids: CASSVSSGTGELFF. CDR3 DNA sequence: TGTGCCAGCAGCGTTTCCTCGGGTACCGGGGAGCTGTTTTTT.

CDR3 sequence (DNA): TGTGCCAGCAGCCTCGTCGTATCGGAGAGAGGGAGTTCACCCCTCCACTTT. Translation gives CASSLVVSERGSSPLHF. The gene calls are TRBV7-2 and TRBJ1-6, with D unclear. V gave up 5 bases and J gave up 9 bases, with 23 bases separating them. CDR1 is SGHTA, CDR2 FQGNSA, per germline. The CDR3 contains 17 residues.

V usage is TRBV6-2 or TRBV6-3 and J usage is TRBJ1-2; the match to TRBD1 covers 8 bases. The CDR3 consists of 16 residues. Germline CDR1 MNHEY, CDR2 SVGEGT. V was pared by 2 bases and J by 7 bases, with 12 bases of the junction left unmatched. CDR3 sequence: CASSYPGIQGVPGYTF. The CDR3 region has the DNA TGTGCCAGCAGTTACCCTGGAATACAGGGGGTCCCTGGCTACACCTTC.

The genes are TRBV19 and TRBJ1-4; D gene ambiguous. The germline V and J ends were trimmed by 5 bases and 3 bases, with 13 bases remaining between them. Germline CDR1 is LNHDA and CDR2 is SQIVND (reference sequence). This CDR3 spans 15 amino acids. The CDR3 reads CASSPTTVPNEKLFF. CDR3 bases: TGTGCCAGTAGTCCTACCACAGTACCTAATGAAAAACTGTTTTTT.

A single count supports this clone. The chain combines TRBV29-1 with TRBJ2-1; no firm D call. V lost 7 bases and J lost 4, with 8 bases in between. Germline V lookup: CDR1 SQVTM, CDR2 ANQGSEA. This CDR3 has 11 amino acids. In DNA form, the CDR3 reads TGCAGCGCCGAGGCTTACAATGAGCAGTTCTTC. Its protein is CSAEAYNEQFF.

V usage is TRBV7-9 and J usage is TRBJ2-7, with 11 bases aligning to TRBD1. Germline lookup yields CDR1 SEHNR and CDR2 FQNEAQ (reference sequence). Losses at the gene ends were 1 base for V and 7 bases for J; bases not matched to a gene: 9. The CDR3 is 16 residues long. CDR3 loop: CASSLGAGTGGYEQYF. The CDR3 DNA is TGTGCCAGCAGCTTAGGTGCTGGGACAGGGGGATATGAGCAGTACTTC.

The chain joins TRBV4-1 to TRBJ1-6; D may be TRBD1 (6 bases). V was cut by 1 base and J by 9 bases, with 13 bases left in between. The CDR3 covers 15 residues. Germline CDR1 and CDR2: MGHRA and YSYEKL. CDR3 bases: TGCGCCAGCAGCCAAGGCCTCAGGGGCAGTTCACCCCTCCACTTT. Translation: CASSQGLRGSSPLHF.

The CDR3 reads CASSLDRTNTEAFF. CDR3 DNA: TGTGCCAGCAGCTTAGACAGGACGAACACTGAAGCTTTCTTT. The V and J genes are TRBV6-5 and TRBJ1-1; D may be TRBD1 (6 bases). The CDR3 length is 14 residues. V was trimmed by 6 bases and J by 1 base, leaving 12 bases between them. Per the germline V gene, CDR1 is MNHEY and CDR2 is SVGAGI.

V is TRBV15 and J is TRBJ2-2; tentatively, D is TRBD2 (5 bases). CDR3 size: 14 residues. Germline loops: CDR1 LNHNV, CDR2 YYDKDF (reference sequence). Trimming took 3 bases from V and 5 from J, leaving 10 bases between them. CDR3 sequence (DNA): TGTGCCACCAGCAGGCCGGGGTGGACCGGGGAGCTGTTTTTT. This gives the protein CATSRPGWTGELFF.

This chain connects TRBV6-2 or TRBV6-3 to TRBJ2-1; D not resolved. Germline V lookup: CDR1 MNHEY, CDR2 SVGEGT. V lost 0 bases and J lost 7, with 7 bases in between. The CDR3 covers 13 residues. The DNA of the CDR3 is TGTGCCAGCAGTTACTCGCGGCAAAATGAGCAGTTCTTC. Residues: CASSYSRQNEQFF.

J is TRBJ1-1 and V is TRBV6-1; no reliable D call. The V gene lost 2 bases and the J gene lost 7 bases, with 14 bases spanning the gap. This CDR3 is 14 amino acids long. Germline lookup yields CDR1 MNHNS and CDR2 SASEGT. The CDR3 region has the DNA TGTGCCAGCAGTGAATGGGTAGCGTCGGATGAAGCTTTCTTT. Its translation: CASSEWVASDEAFF.

The V and J genes are TRBV5-4 and TRBJ2-3, with 13 bases matching TRBD2. The junction had 7 bases not matched to a gene; V was cut back by 4 bases and J by 5 bases. There are 16 residues in the CDR3. Per germline, CDR1 SGHNT and CDR2 YYREEE (reference sequence). CDR3 in DNA: TGTGCCAGCAGCCCACGGACTAGCGGGAGTGTAGATACGCAGTATTTT. Its protein is CASSPRTSGSVDTQYF.

The V and J genes are TRBV7-9 and TRBJ1-2; no firm D call. Trimming stripped 1 base from V and 5 bases from J, with 11 bases between. The CDR3 is 14 amino acids. In germline, CDR1 is SEHNR, CDR2 FQNEAQ (reference sequence). The CDR3 loop is CASSLGGLSYGYTF. The CDR3 coding sequence is TGTGCCAGCAGCTTAGGAGGACTCTCATATGGCTACACCTTC.

This sequence joins TRBV6-6 and TRBJ1-1; 8 bases agree with TRBD1. J lost 2 bases, V lost 6 bases, and 5 bases had no gene match. The CDR3 consists of 14 residues. Germline V gene lookup returns CDR1 MNHNY and CDR2 SVGAGI (reference sequence). The CDR3 here is CASRATGENTEAFF. CDR3 in DNA: TGTGCCAGCAGGGCGACAGGGGAAAACACTGAAGCTTTCTTT.

The chain combines TRBV28 with TRBJ1-1; TRBD1 matches at 9 bases. Germline V lookup: CDR1 MDHEN, CDR2 SYDVKM. J was trimmed by 5 bases and V by 5 bases; bases with no gene match: 12. This CDR3 is built from 16 residues. CDR3 nucleotide sequence: TGTGCCAGCAGTCTCCCGGGACAGGGACTCAAGACTGAAGCTTTCTTT. This translates into CASSLPGQGLKTEAFF.

V and J are TRBV6-5 and TRBJ2-7, with 15 bases that match TRBD2. Germline CDR1 is MNHEY and CDR2 is SVGAGI. V lost 11 bases and J lost 3; bases outside the gene matches: 8. The CDR3 covers 15 residues. Here the CDR3 DNA reads TGTGCCTCCCTAGGGACTAGCGGGAGGATCTACGAGCAGTACTTC. Translating gives CASLGTSGRIYEQYF.